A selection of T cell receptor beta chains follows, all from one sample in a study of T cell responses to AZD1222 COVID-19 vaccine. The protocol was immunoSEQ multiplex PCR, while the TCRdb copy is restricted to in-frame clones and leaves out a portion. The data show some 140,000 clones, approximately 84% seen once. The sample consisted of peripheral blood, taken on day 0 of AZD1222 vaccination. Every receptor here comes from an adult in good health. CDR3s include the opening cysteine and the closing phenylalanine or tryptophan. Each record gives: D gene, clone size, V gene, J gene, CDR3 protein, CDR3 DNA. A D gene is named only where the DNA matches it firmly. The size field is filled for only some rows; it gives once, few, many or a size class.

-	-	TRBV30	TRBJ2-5	CAWSRGGGQETQYF	TGTGCCTGGAGTCGGGGAGGGGGCCAAGAGACCCAGTACTTC
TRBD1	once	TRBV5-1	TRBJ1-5	CASRPDRGSNQPQHF	TGCGCCAGCAGGCCAGACAGGGGTAGCAATCAGCCCCAGCATTTT
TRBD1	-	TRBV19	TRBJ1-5	CASTQRQGRGQPQHF	TGTGCCAGTACCCAAAGACAGGGGCGGGGTCAGCCCCAGCATTTT
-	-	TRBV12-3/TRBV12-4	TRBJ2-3	CAISASTDTQYF	TGTGCCATATCAGCGAGCACAGATACGCAGTATTTT
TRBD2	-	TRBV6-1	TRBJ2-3	CASSDRRLAGGRDTQYF	TGTGCCAGCAGTGACCGCCGACTAGCGGGGGGGAGGGATACGCAGTATTTT
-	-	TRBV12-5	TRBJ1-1	CASGPDPQGEAFF	TGTGCTAGTGGCCCAGACCCCCAAGGTGAAGCTTTCTTT
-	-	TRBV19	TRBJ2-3	CASKGRLLTDTQYF	TGTGCCAGTAAAGGTAGACTACTCACAGATACGCAGTATTTT
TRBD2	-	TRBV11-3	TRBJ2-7	CASSLQTGGTYEQYF	TGTGCCAGCAGCTTACAAACCGGGGGGACCTACGAGCAGTACTTC
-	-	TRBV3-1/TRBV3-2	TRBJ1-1	CASSVKGGSGTEAFF	TGTGCCAGCAGCGTAAAAGGTGGGAGCGGCACTGAAGCTTTCTTT
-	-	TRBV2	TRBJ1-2	CASSEGPKGYYGYTF	TGTGCCAGCAGTGAAGGCCCCAAAGGGTACTATGGCTACACCTTC
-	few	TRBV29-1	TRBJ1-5	CSVRGSERKPQHF	TGCAGCGTTCGAGGGAGCGAGCGGAAGCCCCAGCATTTT
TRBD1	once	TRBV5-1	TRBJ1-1	CASSLEGQGRAFF	TGCGCCAGCAGCTTGGAGGGACAGGGAAGAGCTTTCTTT
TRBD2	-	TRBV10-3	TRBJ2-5	CAIQGIAGVQETQYF	TGTGCCATCCAAGGGATAGCGGGGGTCCAAGAGACCCAGTACTTC
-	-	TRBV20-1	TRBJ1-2	CSASYSVNYGYTF	TGCAGTGCTAGTTACAGCGTTAACTATGGCTACACCTTC
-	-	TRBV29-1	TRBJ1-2	CSVDRNNYGYTF	TGCAGCGTTGATAGGAATAACTATGGCTACACCTTC
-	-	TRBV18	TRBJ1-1	CASSPQKNTEAFF	TGTGCCAGCTCACCCCAGAAGAACACTGAAGCTTTCTTT
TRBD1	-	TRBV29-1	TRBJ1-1	CSAAQGQVFAEAFF	TGCAGCGCCGCTCAAGGACAGGTTTTCGCTGAAGCTTTCTTT
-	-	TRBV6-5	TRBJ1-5	CATRVSGNQPQHF	TGTGCCACCAGGGTATCGGGCAATCAGCCCCAGCATTTT
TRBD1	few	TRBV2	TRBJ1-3	CASNGQGSSGNTIYF	TGTGCCAGCAATGGACAGGGAAGCTCTGGAAACACCATATATTTT
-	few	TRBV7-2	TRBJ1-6	CASSLRGDGPNSPLHF	TGTGCCAGCAGCTTACGAGGGGATGGGCCCAATTCACCCCTCCACTTT
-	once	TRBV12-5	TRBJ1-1	CASGLGYGTEAFF	TGTGCTAGTGGTTTAGGGTACGGGACTGAAGCTTTCTTT
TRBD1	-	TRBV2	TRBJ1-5	CASSWDRVSNQPQHF	TGTGCCAGCAGTTGGGACAGGGTATCCAATCAGCCCCAGCATTTT
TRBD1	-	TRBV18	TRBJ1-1	CASSPGQGNTEAFF	TGTGCCAGCTCACCCGGACAGGGCAACACTGAAGCTTTCTTT
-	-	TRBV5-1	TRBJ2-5	CASSFAGLPETQYF	TGCGCCAGCAGCTTTGCGGGGCTCCCAGAGACCCAGTACTTC
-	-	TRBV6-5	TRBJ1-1	CASSYEVGARKAFF	TGTGCCAGCAGTTACGAGGTGGGCGCCAGGAAAGCTTTCTTT
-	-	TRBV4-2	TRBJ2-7	CASSQDTGESSYEQYF	TGTGCCAGCAGCCAAGATACGGGGGAGAGCTCCTACGAGCAGTACTTC
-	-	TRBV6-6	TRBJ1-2	CASSHNQGVGYTF	TGTGCCAGCAGTCACAACCAGGGAGTTGGCTACACCTTC
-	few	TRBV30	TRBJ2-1	CAWSRRGDNEQFF	TGTGCCTGGAGTCGTAGGGGGGACAATGAGCAGTTCTTC
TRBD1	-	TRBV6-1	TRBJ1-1	CASSERGTGLGNTEAFF	TGTGCCAGCAGTGAAAGGGGGACAGGGTTAGGGAATACTGAAGCTTTCTTT
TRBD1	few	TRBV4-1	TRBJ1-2	CASSRTGTAEFYGYTF	TGCGCCAGCAGCCGGACGGGGACAGCCGAATTCTATGGCTACACCTTC
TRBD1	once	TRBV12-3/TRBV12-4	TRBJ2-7	CASRGQGFYEQYF	TGTGCCAGCAGGGGACAGGGCTTCTACGAGCAGTACTTC
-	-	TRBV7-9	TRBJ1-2	CASTQYGGENYGYTF	TGTGCCAGCACCCAGTACGGCGGGGAAAACTATGGCTACACCTTC
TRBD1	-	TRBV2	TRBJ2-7	CASLGQGAYEQYF	TGTGCCAGTCTGGGACAGGGGGCCTACGAGCAGTACTTC
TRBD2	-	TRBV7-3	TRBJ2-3	CASSPGTSGGARDTQYF	TGTGCCAGCAGCCCCGGGACTAGCGGGGGGGCCAGAGATACGCAGTATTTT